The following is a T cell receptor (beta chain) sequence with its context. This clone has just one count. Its antigen is not yet known. The sample holds no much larger clone one base away, and base qualities are not on file. These data are taken from a study of T cell changes during pregnancy in multiple sclerosis (dated 2019 in TCRdb). Some background on the complete study: Changes in the T cell repertoire over the course of pregnancy were examined in this study in women with multiple sclerosis.

Measured from the cysteine to the phenylalanine, the CDR3 is 18 residues long. CDR3 DNA is the only sequence kept; it has 54 bases, read in frame from the first base. V is shortened by 2 bases, J by 3 bases, and the region joining them spans 19 bases. The germline V gene (reference sequence) sets CDR1 to MNHEY and CDR2 to SMNVEV. The protocol used for the library was the immunoSEQ multiplex PCR assay. TCRdb limited this immuneACCESS table to in-frame rearrangements with V and J called. A share of clones is missing; checked studies link under half to unresolved V genes, and the rest is unexplained. The sample records approximately 53,000 clones, about 93% of which are singletons. The top ten clonotypes cover around 0.29% of the sample.

The chain is assembled from TRBV27 and TRBJ1-4; the D gene remains uncertain. The specimen was CD4+ T cells from peripheral blood mononuclear cells, collected in the second trimester of pregnancy. This sequence was found in a female donor with multiple sclerosis, enrolled in a pregnancy study. CDR3 protein: CASSLAHRGISANEKLFF. The bases are TGTGCCAGCAGTTTAGCTCACCGGGGAATCTCGGCTAATGAAAAACTGTTTTTT.